A selection of T cell receptor beta chains follows, all from one sample in a study of T-cell reconstitution after alpha-beta-depleted transplantation in children. Each CDR3 protein gets one entry after TCRdb re-called the PCR reads with MiXCR. The table shows hundreds of thousands of distinct CDR3 sequences, with approximately 29% occurring only once. Sequenced material: PBMCs from the stem cell graft donor, taken from the stem cell graft. The receptors were gathered from a human donor who donated a stem cell graft to a child with aplastic anemia. CDR3s include the opening cysteine and the closing phenylalanine or tryptophan. A D gene is named only where the DNA matches it firmly. Not every row has a clone size; where given, it reads once, few, many or a size class.

v_call	d_call	clone_size	j_call	cdr3_aa	cdr3_nt
TRBV27	-	-	TRBJ2-1	CASSLSRLGDGEYNEQFF	TGTGCCAGCAGTTTATCGAGACTTGGGGACGGGGAGTACAATGAGCAGTTCTTC
TRBV2	TRBD2	few	TRBJ2-2	CASSELAGNTGELFF	TGTGCCAGCAGTGAACTAGCGGGAAACACCGGGGAGCTGTTTTTT
TRBV6-1	-	-	TRBJ1-5	CASSNRAAGVEPQHF	TGTGCCAGCAGCAACAGGGCCGCCGGGGTAGAGCCCCAGCATTTT
TRBV12-3/TRBV12-4	TRBD2	-	TRBJ2-5	CASSHTSGRTETQYF	TGTGCCAGCAGTCACACTAGCGGGAGGACAGAGACCCAGTACTTC
TRBV7-2	TRBD1	-	TRBJ2-7	CASNRDRGDYEQYF	TGTGCCAGCAATCGCGACAGGGGGGACTACGAGCAGTACTTC
TRBV20-1	TRBD1	-	TRBJ1-1	CSARGGGGGPGTEAFF	TGCAGTGCTAGAGGAGGAGGGGGCGGTCCGGGGACTGAAGCTTTCTTT
TRBV15	-	-	TRBJ2-5	CATSRDRGVQETQYF	TGTGCCACCAGCAGAGATAGGGGCGTTCAAGAGACCCAGTACTTC
TRBV6-5	-	many	TRBJ2-3	CASSYSLPLSTDTQYF	TGTGCCAGCAGTTACTCCCTACCACTGTCCACAGATACGCAGTATTTT
TRBV12-3/TRBV12-4	-	-	TRBJ1-2	CASSLGFPYGYTF	TGTGCCAGCAGCCTCGGATTTCCCTATGGCTACACCTTC
TRBV10-2	TRBD1	-	TRBJ2-5	CASRARDSIQETQYF	TGCGCCAGCAGGGCCCGGGACAGTATTCAAGAGACCCAGTACTTC
TRBV30	-	-	TRBJ1-2	CAWSQDRPHGYTF	TGTGCCTGGAGTCAGGATCGACCACATGGCTACACCTTC
TRBV6-2/TRBV6-3	TRBD1	-	TRBJ1-5	CASSYNPNTGADDQPQHF	TGTGCCAGCAGTTATAATCCCAATACAGGGGCCGACGATCAGCCCCAGCATTTT
TRBV5-4	-	-	TRBJ2-1	CASSLDRGSSYNEQFF	TGTGCCAGCAGCTTGGACCGGGGGAGCTCCTACAATGAGCAGTTCTTC
TRBV10-2	-	-	TRBJ1-1	CASSEWGAAPGAFF	TGCGCCAGCAGTGAGTGGGGGGCGGCTCCGGGAGCTTTCTTT
TRBV29-1	-	-	TRBJ1-3	CSVDSGNTIYF	TGCAGCGTCGACTCTGGAAACACCATATATTTT
TRBV19	-	-	TRBJ2-1	CASSHPDLYNEQFF	TGTGCCAGTAGTCACCCCGATCTCTACAATGAGCAGTTCTTC